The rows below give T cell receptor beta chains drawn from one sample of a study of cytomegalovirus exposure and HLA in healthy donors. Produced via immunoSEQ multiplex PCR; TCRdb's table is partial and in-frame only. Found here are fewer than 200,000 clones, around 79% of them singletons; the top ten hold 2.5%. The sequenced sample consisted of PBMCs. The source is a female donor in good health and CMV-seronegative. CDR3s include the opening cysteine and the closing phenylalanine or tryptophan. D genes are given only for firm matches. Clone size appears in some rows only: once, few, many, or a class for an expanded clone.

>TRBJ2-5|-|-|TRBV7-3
TGTGCCAGCAGCCCAGACTACCCGGGAGAGACCCAGTACTTC
CASSPDYPGETQYF
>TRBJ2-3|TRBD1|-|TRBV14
TGTGCCAGCAGCCACACAGGGGCGGTGACAGATACGCAGTATTTT
CASSHTGAVTDTQYF
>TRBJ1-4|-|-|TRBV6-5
TGTGCCAGCAGTAGGACCGGGACTGGGGGGGAAAAACTGTTTTTT
CASSRTGTGGEKLFF
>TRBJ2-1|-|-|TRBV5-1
TGCGCCAGCAGCTTGGGACAATACAATGAGCAGTTCTTC
CASSLGQYNEQFF
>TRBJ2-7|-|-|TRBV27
TGTGCCAGCAGCTACACCGGGTCCTACTACGAGCAGTACTTC
CASSYTGSYYEQYF
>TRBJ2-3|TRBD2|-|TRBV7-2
TGTGCCAGCAGCTTAACCTCGGGACTAGCAGCTAGCACAGATACGCAGTATTTT
CASSLTSGLAASTDTQYF
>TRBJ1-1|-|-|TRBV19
TGTGCCAGTAGTATATTGGAGGGGACTGAAGCTTTCTTT
CASSILEGTEAFF
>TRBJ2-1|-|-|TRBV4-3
TGCGCCAGCAGCCAGCGCAATGAGCAGTTCTTC
CASSQRNEQFF
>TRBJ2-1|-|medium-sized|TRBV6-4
TGTGCCAGCAGTGACGCGGAAAATGAGCAGTTCTTC
CASSDAENEQFF
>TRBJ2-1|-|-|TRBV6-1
TGTGCCAGCAGTGAAGGGGCTACTTCCTACAATGAGCAGTTCTTC
CASSEGATSYNEQFF
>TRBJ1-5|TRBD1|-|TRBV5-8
TGTGCCAGCAGCCCCCAACAGGGGGGGGATCAGCCCCAGCATTTT
CASSPQQGGDQPQHF
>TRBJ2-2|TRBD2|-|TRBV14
TGTGCCAGCAGCCCGCTAGCGGGACTTGGCGGGGAGCTGTTTTTT
CASSPLAGLGGELFF
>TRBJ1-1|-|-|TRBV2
TGTGCCAGCAGTGACGGCAGGGGATTGGAAGCTTTCTTT
CASSDGRGLEAFF
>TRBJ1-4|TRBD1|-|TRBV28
TGTGCCAGCAGCCCAACAGGGGGCAGGGCTAATGAAAAACTGTTTTTT
CASSPTGGRANEKLFF
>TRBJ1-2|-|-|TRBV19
TGTGCCAGTAGTGCCGCGAGAAACTATGGCTACACCTTC
CASSAARNYGYTF
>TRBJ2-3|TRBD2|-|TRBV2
TGTGCCAGCACCCCGACCGGGACTAGGAGGCAAGATACGCAGTATTTT
CASTPTGTRRQDTQYF
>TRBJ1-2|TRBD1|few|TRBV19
TGTGCCAGTAGACCGGGACAGGAACTTCATGGCTACACCTTC
CASRPGQELHGYTF
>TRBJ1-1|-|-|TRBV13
TGTGCCAGCAGCTTTGTAGAGGGAGGGAACACTGAAGCTTTCTTT
CASSFVEGGNTEAFF